The 19 T cell receptor beta chains given below trace back to one sample, sequenced in a study of cytomegalovirus exposure and HLA in healthy donors. Sequencing was performed with immunoSEQ multiplex PCR; in TCRdb, only in-frame clones are kept and a portion is missing. The sample includes approximately 130,000 clones, approximately 87% of them seen just once. Sequenced sample: PBMCs. The receptor set was obtained from a woman aged 30 to 39 in good health and CMV-seronegative.

J is TRBJ2-7 and V is TRBV27; 8 nucleotides agree with TRBD1. Per germline, CDR1 MNHEY and CDR2 SMNVEV (reference sequence). The J segment lost 2 bases and the V segment lost 7 bases, leaving 7 bases of the junction unmatched. The CDR3 length is 14 residues. The CDR3 DNA reads as TGTGCCAGCACCAGGGGCAGGGGGCCCTACGAGCAGTACTTC. Translating gives CASTRGRGPYEQYF.

The V and J genes are TRBV29-1 and TRBJ1-3; D is undetermined. The V end was cut by 0 bases, the J end by 3 bases, with 3 bases between. The CDR3 is made up of 12 amino acids. The V gene's germline CDR1 is SQVTM and CDR2 ANQGSEA. The DNA of the CDR3 is TGCAGCGTTGAAGATCTTGGAAACACCATATATTTT. Translating gives CSVEDLGNTIYF.

The genes are TRBV7-9 and TRBJ2-7, with 11 nucleotides matching TRBD2. The V gene end was trimmed by 4 bases and the J gene end by 7 bases; junction bases not matched to a gene: 18. CDR1 and CDR2 (germline): SEHNR, FQNEAQ (reference sequence). CDR3 size: 18 residues. CDR3 amino acids: CASSSPALAGGPASEQYF. CDR3 nucleotides: TGTGCCAGCAGCTCCCCTGCCCTAGCGGGGGGACCGGCGTCGGAGCAGTACTTC.

V usage is TRBV11-3 and J usage is TRBJ1-2; unclear D gene. The CDR3 covers 14 residues. Germline lookup yields CDR1 SGHNT and CDR2 YENEEA. The germline V and J ends were trimmed by 4 bases and 4 bases, with 13 bases remaining between them. The CDR3 sequence: CASSSTDTAYGYTF. CDR3 sequence (DNA): TGTGCCAGCAGCTCAACAGACACAGCCTATGGCTACACCTTC. The complete variable domain, with remaining parts taken from reference TRBV11-3 and TRBJ1-2, reads EAGVVQSPRYKIIEKKQPVAFWCNPISGHNTLYWYLQNLGQGPELLIRYENEEAVDDSQLPKDRFSAERLKGVDSTLKIQPAELGDSAVYLCASSSTDTAYGYTFGSGTRLTVV.

The V gene is TRBV5-1, the J gene TRBJ1-1, with D possibly TRBD1 on 5 matching bases. Germline V gives CDR1 SGHRS, CDR2 YFSETQ. This CDR3 spans 15 amino acids. Trimming stripped 3 bases from V and 1 base from J, with 13 bases between. This CDR3 reads CASSSAAGKNTEAFF. The CDR3 DNA follows: TGCGCCAGCAGCTCGGCCGCAGGGAAGAACACTGAAGCTTTCTTT.

CDR3 in amino acids: CASSASDRVNEKLFF. In nucleotides, the CDR3 is TGTGCCAGTAGTGCCTCTGACAGGGTAAATGAAAAACTGTTTTTT. The chain has TRBV19 and TRBJ1-4; 7 nucleotides match TRBD1. J gave up 5 bases and V 5 bases, and 8 bases lay outside the gene matches. This CDR3 region has 15 residues. The germline V gene has CDR1 LNHDA and CDR2 SQIVND (reference sequence).

The chain uses TRBV5-4 and TRBJ2-1, with D possibly being TRBD1 (6 bases). This CDR3 contains 15 residues. V was shortened by 0 bases and J by 2 bases, with 9 bases between the two germline ends. Germline V lookup: CDR1 SGHNT, CDR2 YYREEE (reference sequence). DNA for the CDR3: TGTGCCAGCAGCTTGGGGACAGAGACCTACAATGAGCAGTTCTTC. It encodes CASSLGTETYNEQFF.

The rearrangement joins TRBV4-1 to TRBJ1-5; 8 nucleotides agree with TRBD1. The V and J ends lost 1 base and 5 bases, in that order; junction bases with no gene match: 4. The CDR3 covers 15 residues. Germline V CDR1 and CDR2: MGHRA, YSYEKL. As DNA, the CDR3 is TGCGCCAGCAGCCAAGCGGACAGGGAGGATCAGCCCCAGCATTTT. Its protein product is CASSQADREDQPQHF.

J is TRBJ2-7 and V is TRBV5-1; the match to TRBD1 covers 8 bases. This CDR3 spans 14 amino acids. V lost 2 bases and J lost 2; bases outside the gene matches: 3. Looked up from germline, CDR1 is SGHRS and CDR2 is YFSETQ. The CDR3 here is CASSFQGAPYEQYF. In nucleotides, the CDR3 is TGCGCCAGCAGCTTCCAGGGGGCCCCCTACGAGCAGTACTTC.

The chain uses TRBV29-1 and TRBJ2-7; 7 bases map to TRBD1. Germline V gene lookup returns CDR1 SQVTM and CDR2 ANQGSEA. This CDR3 is 14 amino acids long. J gave up 1 base and V 5 bases, and 8 bases lay outside the gene matches. CDR3 region: CSVSNRGSSYEQYF. CDR3 coding DNA: TGCAGCGTTTCCAACAGGGGAAGTTCCTACGAGCAGTACTTC.

On this clone itself: The sample contains more than one DNA sequence encoding this CDR3. The rearrangement joins TRBV7-2 to TRBJ2-7; tentatively, D is TRBD1 (6 bases). Per the germline V gene, CDR1 is SGHTA and CDR2 is FQGNSA. The germline V and J ends were trimmed by 3 bases and 6 bases, with 12 bases remaining between them. The CDR3 runs 13 residues. CDR3 in DNA: TGTGCCAGCAGCTTGGCCCAGGGGCTCGAGCAGTACTTC. Its protein is CASSLAQGLEQYF.

V and J are TRBV7-7 and TRBJ2-1, with 9 bases that match TRBD1. The CDR3 contains 14 residues. The germline gives CDR1 SSHAT, CDR2 FNYEAQ (reference sequence). V lost 5 bases and J lost 7; bases outside the gene matches: 6. In nucleotides, the CDR3 is TGTGCCAGCAGCCCCGGGACAGGGAGGAATGAGCAGTTCTTC. It specifies CASSPGTGRNEQFF.

This chain joins TRBV11-2 and TRBJ2-1; D possibly corresponds to TRBD1 (6 bases). The V end was cut by 7 bases, the J end by 4 bases, with 14 bases between. The germline V gene encodes CDR1 SGHAT and CDR2 FQNNGV. This CDR3 comprises 14 residues. Here the CDR3 reads CASTQPGQYNEQFF. CDR3 DNA: TGTGCCAGCACTCAACCGGGACAATACAATGAGCAGTTCTTC.

This chain uses TRBV18 with TRBJ2-1; 7 nucleotides align to TRBD2. Germline CDR1 reads KGHSH; CDR2 reads LQKENI. CDR3 length equals 15 residues. The V segment lost 3 bases and the J segment 8 bases; nucleotides outside the gene matches: 10. CDR3: CASSPRDYRVDEQFF. As DNA, the CDR3 is TGTGCCAGCTCACCCCGGGACTATCGGGTCGATGAGCAGTTCTTC. Variable domain in full (rest from reference TRBV18 and TRBJ2-1): NAGVMQNPRHLVRRRGQEARLRCSPMKGHSHVYWYRQLPEEGLKFMVYLQKENIIDESGMPKERFSAEFPKEGPSILRIQQVVRGDSAAYFCASSPRDYRVDEQFFGPGTRLTVL.

The rearrangement links TRBV2 to TRBJ1-6; a weak D match, TRBD1 (6 bases). CDR1 SNHLY and CDR2 FYNNEI come from the germline V gene. CDR3 length: 16 amino acids. V dropped 2 bases and J dropped 1 base, with 9 bases sitting between them. Here the CDR3 reads CASSERGASYNSPLHF. The DNA of the CDR3 is TGTGCCAGCAGTGAACGGGGGGCTTCCTATAATTCACCCCTCCACTTT.

This clone appeared many times. The V gene is TRBV5-4, the J gene TRBJ2-7, with TRBD2 matching 10 bases. The germline V gene has CDR1 SGHNT and CDR2 YYREEE (reference sequence). This CDR3 is 15 amino acids long. J lost 3 bases, V lost 1 base, and 4 bases had no gene match. The CDR3 region has the DNA TGTGCCAGCAGCTTGTCTCCTAGCGGGGGCTACGAGCAGTACTTC. Amino acids: CASSLSPSGGYEQYF.

This chain connects TRBV11-3 to TRBJ2-3; 8 bases are shared with TRBD2. The CDR3 length is 17 residues. The ends lost 4 bases at V and 3 bases at J; junction bases unmatched: 12. Germline V gives CDR1 SGHNT, CDR2 YENEEA. Here the CDR3 DNA reads TGTGCCAGCAGCTGGAATGTCGGGGGGGCCGGGACAGATACGCAGTATTTT. Its translation is CASSWNVGGAGTDTQYF.

The gene calls are TRBV30 and TRBJ1-5; D is unclear. The V end was cut by 3 bases, the J end by 10 bases, with 19 bases between. Germline values: CDR1 GTSNPN, CDR2 SVGIG (reference sequence). This CDR3 has 14 residues. The CDR3 coding sequence is TGTGCCTGGAGCCAAGGAAGGGCCGGGGAACCCCAGCATTTT. Its protein is CAWSQGRAGEPQHF.

The chain uses TRBV7-2 and TRBJ2-1; D gene uncertain. Between the trimmed V and J ends, which lost 1 base and 0 bases, there was a span of 7 bases. The CDR3 contains 15 residues. Looked up from germline, CDR1 is SGHTA and CDR2 is FQGNSA. CDR3 in DNA: TGTGCCAGCAGCTTAGGGTGGAGCTCCTACAATGAGCAGTTCTTC. Translated, it gives CASSLGWSSYNEQFF.